This TCR beta chain was retrieved from a study of Graves' ophthalmopathy and Graves' hyperthyroidism. Study-wide context: Pretreatment peripheral blood was obtained at initial diagnosis. Study-wide findings and caveats: Thyroid clonotypes that were expanded above 0.001 frequency mostly also appeared in blood. For separating ophthalmopathy from stable hyperthyroidism, a 13-signature model gave almost 90% sensitivity and around 80% specificity.

Moderate-to-severe activity, CAS ≥3, NOSPECS ≥4 and a duration under 3 months were seen in donors with ophthalmopathy. Investigators amplified TCR beta CDR3 regions from RNA transcripts. First-round RT-PCR with HTBI primers preceded a second-round multiplex PCR. TCRdb independently ran MiXCR on the multiplex PCR reads; one entry per CDR3 protein. Of 740,000 or so distinct CDR3 sequences listed, 40% are singletons. This clonotype was picked up a small number of times. The antigen remains unidentified. CDR3 length: 14 amino acids. V lost 7 bases and J lost 4, with 11 bases in between. The germline gives CDR1 MNHEY, CDR2 SMNVEV (reference sequence).

The origin of this receptor is an adult man with Graves' ophthalmopathy. The chain uses TRBV27 and TRBJ1-6; a weak D match, TRBD1 (6 bases). The sample comprised peripheral blood. CDR3 loop: CASNEGGYNSPLHF. The CDR3 DNA reads TGTGCCAGCAATGAAGGGGGTTATAATTCACCCCTCCACTTT.